This passage covers 18 T cell receptor beta chains from one sample sequenced in a study of blood T cell repertoires in COVID-19. Only in-frame clones appear in the TCRdb table, and some are missing; sequencing was by immunoSEQ multiplex PCR. The data hold about 240,000 clones, with more than 75% observed a single time. The sequenced sample was peripheral blood. These receptors came from a woman aged 55-70 years with active or convalescent COVID-19.

The rearrangement joins TRBV7-2 to TRBJ1-2; a possible D gene is TRBD1 (5 bases). V lost 6 bases to trimming and J lost 2 bases, with 10 bases between them. This CDR3 has 13 amino acids. Germline CDR1 and CDR2: SGHTA and FQGNSA. The CDR3 DNA reads as TGTGCCAGCAGTCAGACAGAGAACTATGGCTACACCTTC. This codes for CASSQTENYGYTF.

As regards this clone: Within the sample, other DNA sequences also encode this same CDR3. The chain carries TRBV5-6 and TRBJ2-7, with D hard to call. V lost 0 bases to trimming and J lost 4 bases, with 5 bases between them. This CDR3 comprises 12 residues. Germline assignment: CDR1 SGHDT and CDR2 YYEEEE. CDR3 region: CASSLARYEQYF. The CDR3 nucleotides read TGTGCCAGCAGCTTGGCCCGGTACGAGCAGTACTTC.

The chain links TRBV6-6 to TRBJ2-1; 10 bases are a match to TRBD2. The germline V gene has CDR1 MNHNY and CDR2 SVGAGI (reference sequence). The V and J ends lost 7 bases and 6 bases, in that order; junction bases with no gene match: 9. The CDR3 totals 15 residues. CDR3: CASNPTAGGRNEQFF. In nucleotides, the CDR3 is TGTGCCAGCAACCCCACAGCGGGGGGGCGCAATGAGCAGTTCTTC.

This clone was seen a few times. V usage is TRBV19 and J usage is TRBJ1-4, with 10 bases identical to TRBD1. Germline CDR1 and CDR2: LNHDA and SQIVND (reference sequence). The length of the CDR3 is 12 residues. Trimming at V came to 9 bases and at J to 7 bases, leaving 2 bases not matched to a gene. CDR3 nucleotides: TGTGCCAGCAGGACAGGGGGTGAAAAACTGTTTTTT. This gives the protein CASRTGGEKLFF.

V gene TRBV15 combines with J gene TRBJ1-2; D is possibly TRBD1 (5 bases). CDR1 and CDR2 from the germline V gene are LNHNV and YYDKDF (reference sequence). This CDR3 is built from 15 residues. V lost 2 bases and J 4 bases, leaving 14 bases between the germline ends. This CDR3 is CATSRTGGGSYGYTF. DNA of the CDR3: TGTGCCACCAGCAGAACCGGGGGAGGCTCCTATGGCTACACCTTC. Together with reference TRBV15 and TRBJ1-2, the CDR3 gives the full variable domain: DAMVIQNPRYQVTQFGKPVTLSCSQTLNHNVMYWYQQKSSQAPKLLFHYYDKDFNNEADTPDNFQSRRPNTSFCFLDIRSPGLGDTAMYLCATSRTGGGSYGYTFGSGTRLTVV.

The chain employs TRBV5-6 and TRBJ1-1; 9 nucleotides align to TRBD1. The CDR3 loop spans 14 amino acids. The ends lost 4 bases at V and 6 bases at J; junction bases unmatched: 7. The germline V gene encodes CDR1 SGHDT and CDR2 YYEEEE. The CDR3 loop is CASSLDRGMAEAFF. The CDR3 DNA reads TGTGCCAGCAGCCTTGACAGGGGGATGGCTGAAGCTTTCTTT.

Concerning this clone: Additional DNA sequences in this sample encode the identical CDR3. The chain is built from TRBV19 and TRBJ1-2; 7 bases agree with TRBD1. The CDR3 has 14 amino acids. Per the germline V gene, CDR1 is LNHDA and CDR2 is SQIVND (reference sequence). With 6 bases clipped from V and 2 bases from J, the junction kept 6 bases outside the gene matches. This chain's CDR3 is CASRPTGTNYGYTF. In DNA form, the CDR3 reads TGTGCCAGTAGACCGACAGGGACAAACTATGGCTACACCTTC.

The genes are TRBV6-5 and TRBJ1-1; the D gene is possibly TRBD1 (6 bases). The germline gives CDR1 MNHEY, CDR2 SVGAGI. The CDR3 sequence is 15 residues long. V was trimmed by 6 bases and J by 2 bases, leaving 16 bases between them. CDR3 sequence: CASSHGQLINTEAFF. In DNA form, the CDR3 reads TGTGCCAGCAGCCACGGACAGCTCATAAACACTGAAGCTTTCTTT.

V and J are TRBV7-2 and TRBJ2-1, with 12 bases fitting TRBD2. This CDR3 region has 15 residues. The V gene's germline CDR1 is SGHTA and CDR2 FQGNSA. Unmatched junction bases numbered 4, after V lost 4 bases and J lost 6 bases. DNA for the CDR3: TGTGCCAGCAGCTCCGGACTAGCGGGGCTCAATGAGCAGTTCTTC. Protein product: CASSSGLAGLNEQFF.

This sequence joins TRBV5-1 and TRBJ1-6, with 9 nucleotides matching TRBD1. This CDR3 is built from 19 residues. CDR1 and CDR2 from the germline V gene are SGHRS and YFSETQ. The V segment lost 2 bases and the J segment 10 bases; nucleotides outside the gene matches: 19. CDR3 region: CASSFDWANHRGRNSPLHF. The CDR3, as DNA: TGCGCCAGCAGCTTTGATTGGGCAAACCACAGGGGGCGAAACTCACCCCTCCACTTT.

The chain carries TRBV5-1 and TRBJ2-7, with 9 positions matching TRBD1. CDR1 is SGHRS, CDR2 YFSETQ, per germline. V was pared by 4 bases and J by 3 bases, with 8 bases of the junction left unmatched. The CDR3 is 15 amino acids. CDR3 protein: CASSPGTGHIYEQYF. As DNA, the CDR3 is TGCGCCAGCAGCCCCGGGACAGGGCATATCTACGAGCAGTACTTC.

The chain has TRBV7-9 and TRBJ1-2, with 7 positions matching TRBD1. This CDR3 contains 12 residues. CDR1 is SEHNR and CDR2 is FQNEAQ in the germline V gene (reference sequence). Unmatched junction bases numbered 7, after V lost 5 bases and J lost 10 bases. For the CDR3, the DNA is TGTGCCAGCAGCCCGGGACAGCCATCCTACACCTTC. It yields the protein CASSPGQPSYTF.

CDR3 DNA sequence: TGTGCCAGCAGCTTAGGGGTCGGAGGGAACCAAGAGACCCAGTACTTC. Its translation is CASSLGVGGNQETQYF. This chain connects TRBV11-2 to TRBJ2-5; TRBD2 is a possible D gene (6 bases). Trimming took 1 base from V and 0 from J, leaving 12 bases between them. This CDR3 has 16 residues. Germline values: CDR1 SGHAT, CDR2 FQNNGV.

The V and J genes are TRBV5-1 and TRBJ1-2, with no clear D. The CDR3 sequence is 14 residues long. The germline V and J ends were trimmed by 4 bases and 6 bases, with 16 bases remaining between them. CDR1 and CDR2 (germline): SGHRS, YFSETQ. The CDR3 spells CASSPRGAENGYTF. For the CDR3, the DNA is TGCGCCAGCAGCCCGCGGGGTGCTGAAAATGGCTACACCTTC.

The chain employs TRBV12-3 or TRBV12-4 and TRBJ2-1; D gene uncertain. With 4 bases removed from V and 9 bases from J, the gap between germline ends came to 10 bases. This CDR3 is 12 amino acids long. The CDR3 sequence is CASSSPRVEQFF. The CDR3 DNA follows: TGTGCCAGCAGTTCCCCCCGGGTTGAGCAGTTCTTC.

V is TRBV3-1 (or the pseudogene TRBV3-2) and J is TRBJ1-4; D not resolved. The CDR3 spans 18 residues. The ends were cut back, 0 bases at V and 4 bases at J, with 18 bases in the middle. Germline V gives CDR1 LGHDT, CDR2 YNNKEL (reference sequence). CDR3 in amino acids: CASSQDPPFRRINEKLFF. The CDR3 region has the DNA TGTGCCAGCAGCCAAGACCCCCCCTTTAGGAGAATTAATGAAAAACTGTTTTTT.

The chain carries TRBV6-5 and TRBJ2-3; TRBD1 matches 7 bases. The length of the CDR3 is 15 residues. CDR1 MNHEY and CDR2 SVGAGI come from the germline V gene. V shed 3 bases, J shed 13 bases, and the junction held 16 bases outside the gene matches. The CDR3 sequence is CASSYNRRDAQGEYF. Here the CDR3 DNA reads TGTGCCAGCAGTTATAATCGCCGGGACGCCCAGGGGGAGTATTTT.

This chain connects TRBV5-1 to TRBJ1-4, with a tentative D call TRBD1 (6 bases). From germline, CDR1 is SGHRS and CDR2 YFSETQ. Deletions cut 0 bases from V and 5 bases from J, with 11 bases between. This CDR3 has 15 amino acids. The CDR3 loop is CASSLGRQGNEKLFF. The CDR3 DNA is TGCGCCAGCAGCTTGGGGCGGCAGGGGAATGAAAAACTGTTTTTT.